What follows are 4 T cell receptor beta chains derived from one specimen sequenced in a study of neurological immune-mediated disorders (dated by TCRdb to about 2019). The library came from 5' RACE. Sequencing used an Illumina HiSeq 2500. The public reads were reprocessed in TCRdb via fastp at Q25 and MiXCR, keeping in-frame beta chains. When rows share a CDR3 protein, they turn into one entry using the most common DNA and genes. This sample lists just under 60,000 distinct CDR3 sequences; 2.5% were detected once. In total, the top ten clones hold about 2.9% of the sample. The source material was PBMCs. The receptor source for this set is a man in his fifties or sixties with multiple sclerosis.

This clonotype is judged medium-sized (0.01 to 0.1%). The V gene is TRBV21-1, the J gene TRBJ1-6. TRBV21-1 constitutes a pseudogene. The CDR3 contains 14 residues. The CDR3: CASSKAGANSPLHF. DNA for the CDR3: TGTGCCAGCAGCAAAGCAGGTGCTAATTCACCCCTCCACTTT.

This clonotype was recorded at least ten times. J is TRBJ2-3 and V is TRBV11-2, with 7 bases aligning to TRBD2. V shed 4 bases and J 4 bases; nucleotides not matched to a gene: 8. This CDR3 spans 15 amino acids. Germline V lookup: CDR1 SGHAT, CDR2 FQNNGV. CDR3 nucleotides: TGTGCCAGCAGCTCTGGGGAGGGCTGGGCAGATACGCAGTATTTT. It is translated as CASSSGEGWADTQYF. Full variable domain (rest looked up from reference TRBV11-2 and TRBJ2-3): EAGVAQSPRYKIIEKRQSVAFWCNPISGHATLYWYQQILGQGPKLLIQFQNNGVVDDSQLPKDRFSAERLKGVDSTLKIQPAKLEDSAVYLCASSSGEGWADTQYFGPGTRLTVL.

Note on this clonotype: This may stem from a read error, because a much larger clone lies one nucleotide away. V usage is TRBV7-3 and J usage is TRBJ2-1; 7 nucleotides match TRBD1. The CDR3 runs to 15 residues. Per germline, CDR1 SGHTA and CDR2 FQGTGA. CDR3 in amino acids: CPSSLDRVVNNEQFF. The CDR3 bases are TGTCCCAGCAGCCTAGACAGGGTGGTGAACAATGAGCAGTTCTTC.

This clonotype appeared many times. The chain uses TRBV3-1 and TRBJ2-2; unclear D gene. Germline V gene data show CDR1 as LGHDT and CDR2 as YNNKEL (reference sequence). With 6 bases removed from V and 1 base from J, the gap between germline ends came to 6 bases. The CDR3 covers 13 residues. CDR3: CASRTRNTGELFF. Written as DNA, the CDR3 is TGTGCCAGCAGGACGAGGAACACCGGGGAGCTGTTTTTT.